This record concerns one TCR beta chain sequence. This specimen comes from a study of blood T cell repertoires in COVID-19. For the study at large: COVID-19 samples, acute and convalescent, were from the United States, Italy and Spain. The cDNA or gDNA used as material had been derived from T cells, B-cell-depleted T cells, or PBMCs.

Germline V gene sequence: CDR1 LNHDA, CDR2 SQIVND (reference sequence). Trimming removed 1 base from V and 1 base from J, with 17 bases in between. The CDR3 runs to 18 residues. Per the original methods: Amplification from reference gene primers served as the basis for estimated nucleated cell counts. Repertoires were generated with immunoSEQ multiplex PCR, while TCRdb's copy carries only in-frame clones and drops some. The V and J calls and clone size come from that table; D and trimming were worked out from the DNA. The sample carries approximately 190,000 clones, around 80% recorded once. The clonotype comes from a man under 40 with active or convalescent COVID-19. Sequencing was performed on peripheral blood. The chain couples TRBV19 to TRBJ1-5, with unresolved D. The CDR3: CASSIAIGGGGSNQPQHF. As DNA, the CDR3 is TGTGCCAGTAGTATAGCGATCGGTGGCGGAGGAAGCAATCAGCCCCAGCATTTT.